This is a list of T cell receptor beta chains from one sample in a study of blood T cell repertoires in COVID-19. Measured with immunoSEQ multiplex PCR; TCRdb has only the in-frame clones, and not every one. Here the sample spans approximately 300,000 clones, around 87% being singletons. The specimen was peripheral blood. These receptors originate from a woman aged 50 to 65 who had recovered from COVID-19. Each CDR3 is given with its conserved first and last residue. Fields, in order: D gene, clone size, J gene, V gene, CDR3 DNA, CDR3 protein. D genes are given only for firm matches. Some rows mark clone size as missing; the rest say once, few, many or name a class of expanded clone.

>NA|NA|TRBJ2-3|TRBV27
TGTGCCAGCAGGACCTATTCAGGGCCCCGGGGGACAGATACGCAGTATTTT
CASRTYSGPRGTDTQYF
>TRBD2|once|TRBJ2-4|TRBV28
TGTGCCAGCAGGGGACTAGCGGGAGTGTCCAAAAACATTCAGTACTTC
CASRGLAGVSKNIQYF
>NA|NA|TRBJ1-5|TRBV19
TGTGCCAGTAGTTTGGGGGGGGCCTCTAGCAATCAGCCCCAGCATTTT
CASSLGGASSNQPQHF
>TRBD1|NA|TRBJ1-1|TRBV5-1
TGCGCCAGCAGCTTGGGGGGACAGGGGAACACTGAAGCTTTCTTT
CASSLGGQGNTEAFF
>TRBD1|NA|TRBJ2-4|TRBV28
TGTGCCAGCAGCTGGACAGGGGGCGGGAGAGACATTCAGTACTTC
CASSWTGGGRDIQYF
>NA|NA|TRBJ2-7|TRBV15
TGTGCCACCAGCACGGGGGTGAACCCCTCCTACGAGCAGTACTTC
CATSTGVNPSYEQYF
>TRBD1|NA|TRBJ1-6|TRBV4-1
TGCGCCAGCAGCCAAGATTGGGGACAGGGGTCACCCCTCCACTTT
CASSQDWGQGSPLHF
>NA|NA|TRBJ2-3|TRBV27
TGTGCCAGCGGGCTAAAACAGGGTGGGGGCACAGATACGCAGTATTTT
CASGLKQGGGTDTQYF
>NA|NA|TRBJ1-5|TRBV19
TGTGCCAGTAGTATACTACGGGATGGCTCCGCTCAGCCCCAGCATTTT
CASSILRDGSAQPQHF
>NA|NA|TRBJ2-1|TRBV11-2
TGTGCCAGCAGCCGCAGCAATGAGCAGTTCTTC
CASSRSNEQFF
>TRBD1|NA|TRBJ1-1|TRBV6-5
TGTGCCACTATAGACAGGGGTGGGATGAACACTGAAGCTTTCTTT
CATIDRGGMNTEAFF
>NA|NA|TRBJ1-3|TRBV13
TGTGCCAGCAGTTCGGCGGGCAGCAACTCTGGAAACACCATATATTTT
CASSSAGSNSGNTIYF
>NA|few|TRBJ1-5|TRBV4-2
TGTGCCAGCAAGAGGCGCACCGATAGCAATCAGCCCCAGCATTTT
CASKRRTDSNQPQHF
>TRBD1|NA|TRBJ2-3|TRBV5-8
TGTGCCAGCAGCCCCGGACAGGGGGGGGATACGCAGTATTTT
CASSPGQGGDTQYF
>TRBD2|NA|TRBJ2-7|TRBV4-2
TGTGCCAGCAGCCAAGCCTCCCTAGCGGGGGGCTCCTACGAGCAGTACTTC
CASSQASLAGGSYEQYF
>TRBD1|NA|TRBJ1-4|TRBV6-5
TGTGCCAGCATGACCAGGGGGCATGCTAATGAAAAACTGTTTTTT
CASMTRGHANEKLFF
>NA|NA|TRBJ1-6|TRBV2
TGTGCCAGCGGCGTGGGGGGGGATTCACCCCTCCACTTT
CASGVGGDSPLHF
>NA|NA|TRBJ1-3|TRBV19
TGTGCCAGTAGTACGCAACCGGGACACTTAGTCCCATCTGGAAACACCATATATTTT
CASSTQPGHLVPSGNTIYF
>NA|NA|TRBJ2-6|TRBV7-2
TGTGCCAGCAGCTTAAGATCCGGGACTGGGGCCAACGTCCTGACTTTC
CASSLRSGTGANVLTF
>NA|once|TRBJ2-3|TRBV4-2
TGTGCCAGCAGCCCGGGATTCACAGATACGCAGTATTTT
CASSPGFTDTQYF
>TRBD1|NA|TRBJ2-1|TRBV19
TGTGCCAGTAGTAGGCACGGGACAGGGGGCTACAATGAGCAGTTCTTC
CASSRHGTGGYNEQFF
>TRBD2|NA|TRBJ2-2|TRBV10-3
TGTGCCAGCGTCGCGGGGGAGACCGGGGAGCTGTTTTTT
CASVAGETGELFF
>NA|NA|TRBJ2-7|TRBV4-1
TGCGCCAGCAGCCCAGATGGCAGGGGCAGGACCTACGAGCAGTACTTC
CASSPDGRGRTYEQYF
>NA|NA|TRBJ1-1|TRBV28
TGTGCCAGCAGTCCCCCCCCACCAAAGACAACTGAAGCTTTCTTT
CASSPPPPKTTEAFF
>NA|once|TRBJ2-7|TRBV10-3
TGTGCCATCGGGCCCCCAGACAGTTCCTACGAGCAGTACTTC
CAIGPPDSSYEQYF
>NA|NA|TRBJ1-2|TRBV6-5
TGTGCCAGCAGTTACCTATGGGGGCATGGCTACACCTTC
CASSYLWGHGYTF
>NA|NA|TRBJ2-5|TRBV7-9
TGTGCCAGCAGCTTAGGCCTGTCTAACCACTATCCAACTAGCGAGACCCAGTACTTC
CASSLGLSNHYPTSETQYF
>TRBD1|NA|TRBJ1-2|TRBV28
TGTGCCAGCAGTTTCCCCGGGACAGCGAGTAACTATGGCTACACCTTC
CASSFPGTASNYGYTF
>TRBD2|NA|TRBJ2-7|TRBV7-2
TGTGCCAGCAGCTCGCACCAGGCAGGACTAGCTTCCGAGCAGTACTTC
CASSSHQAGLASEQYF
>TRBD2|NA|TRBJ2-7|TRBV19
TGTGCCAGTAGCAGCGGGGGATACGAGCAGTACTTC
CASSSGGYEQYF
>TRBD1|NA|TRBJ2-7|TRBV6-1
TGTGCCAGCAGTGAAGCGGGGACAGGGGATTCCTACGAGCAGTACTTC
CASSEAGTGDSYEQYF
>TRBD2|NA|TRBJ2-3|TRBV19
TGTGCCAGTACCACCCACGGGGGGTACTCTCCAGATACGCAGTATTTT
CASTTHGGYSPDTQYF
>TRBD1|NA|TRBJ1-1|TRBV6-2/TRBV6-3
TGTGCCAGCAGTTACTTGCGGACAGGGCAAATGTACACTGAAGCTTTCTTT
CASSYLRTGQMYTEAFF
>NA|once|TRBJ1-2|TRBV7-6
TGTGCCAGCAGCTTAGGGGGGCGGGATGGCTACACCTTC
CASSLGGRDGYTF
>TRBD2|NA|TRBJ2-7|TRBV7-9
TGTGCCAGCAGCTTAGCCACTAGCGGAGGCTACGAGCAGTACTTC
CASSLATSGGYEQYF
>TRBD2|NA|TRBJ2-5|TRBV7-9
TGTGCCAGCAGCCATCCGGGACTAGCGGGAAGGTACCAAGAGACCCAGTACTTC
CASSHPGLAGRYQETQYF
>NA|NA|TRBJ2-7|TRBV29-1
TGCAGTGCTGCCCGGGACTTAGCCTACGAGCAGTACTTC
CSAARDLAYEQYF
>TRBD2|NA|TRBJ2-7|TRBV28
TGTGCCAGCAGTTTTTCCCTCAGGGAGGGCCTTGTTTCCTACGAGCAGTACTTC
CASSFSLREGLVSYEQYF
>TRBD1|few|TRBJ1-1|TRBV7-8
TGTGCCAGCAGCAATGGACAGGGTTCGAACACTGAAGCTTTCTTT
CASSNGQGSNTEAFF
>TRBD1|NA|TRBJ1-1|TRBV27
TGTGCCAGCAAGGTTGGGACAGGGGTCCGGGACACTGAAGCTTTCTTT
CASKVGTGVRDTEAFF
>TRBD2|few|TRBJ2-1|TRBV5-1
TGCGCCAGCAGACTAGGACTAGCGGACTACAATGAGCAGTTCTTC
CASRLGLADYNEQFF
>TRBD1|NA|TRBJ1-1|TRBV3-1/TRBV3-2
TGTGCCAGCAGCCTAACAGGGGGGATCCCTGAAGCTTTCTTT
CASSLTGGIPEAFF
>TRBD1|few|TRBJ2-7|TRBV19
TGTGCCAGTACCAGGACAGGGGGCGGGAGCGAGCAGTACTTC
CASTRTGGGSEQYF
>TRBD2|NA|TRBJ2-1|TRBV4-2
TGTGCCAGCAGCCCGCTCGGACTAGCGGCCAATGAGCAGTTCTTC
CASSPLGLAANEQFF
>TRBD2|NA|TRBJ2-1|TRBV9
TGTGCCAGCAGCGTGCTAGCGGGAATCCAGGGTGAGCAGTTCTTC
CASSVLAGIQGEQFF